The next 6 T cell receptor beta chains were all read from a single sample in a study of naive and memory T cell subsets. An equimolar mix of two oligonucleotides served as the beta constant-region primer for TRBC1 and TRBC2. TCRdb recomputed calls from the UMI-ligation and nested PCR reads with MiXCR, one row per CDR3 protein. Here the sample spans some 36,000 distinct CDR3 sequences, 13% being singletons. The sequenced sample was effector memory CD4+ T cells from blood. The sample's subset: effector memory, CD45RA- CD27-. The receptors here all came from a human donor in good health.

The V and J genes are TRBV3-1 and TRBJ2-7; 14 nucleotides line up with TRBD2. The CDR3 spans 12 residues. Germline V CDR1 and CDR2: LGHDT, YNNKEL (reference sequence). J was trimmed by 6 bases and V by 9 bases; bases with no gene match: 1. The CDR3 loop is CASGTSGSEQYF. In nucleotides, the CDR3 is TGTGCCAGTGGGACTAGCGGGAGCGAGCAGTACTTC.

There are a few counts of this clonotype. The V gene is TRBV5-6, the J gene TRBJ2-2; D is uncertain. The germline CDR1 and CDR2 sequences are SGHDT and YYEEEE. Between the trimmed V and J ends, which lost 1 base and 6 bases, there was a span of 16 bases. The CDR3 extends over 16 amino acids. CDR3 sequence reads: CASSLTADWFAGELFF. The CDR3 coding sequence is TGTGCCAGCAGCTTGACGGCTGACTGGTTTGCCGGGGAGCTGTTTTTT.

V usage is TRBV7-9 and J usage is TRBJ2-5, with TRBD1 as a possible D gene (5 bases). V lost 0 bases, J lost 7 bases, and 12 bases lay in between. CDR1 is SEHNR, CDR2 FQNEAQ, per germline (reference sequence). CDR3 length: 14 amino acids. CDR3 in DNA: TGTGCCAGCAGCTTAGCGGTAGGGGCCGGGACCCAGTACTTC. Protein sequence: CASSLAVGAGTQYF. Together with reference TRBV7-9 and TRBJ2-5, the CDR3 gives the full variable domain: DTGVSQNPRHKITKRGQNVTFRCDPISEHNRLYWYRQTLGQGPEFLTYFQNEAQLEKSRLLSDRFSAERPKGSFSTLEIQRTEQGDSAMYLCASSLAVGAGTQYFGPGTRLLVL.

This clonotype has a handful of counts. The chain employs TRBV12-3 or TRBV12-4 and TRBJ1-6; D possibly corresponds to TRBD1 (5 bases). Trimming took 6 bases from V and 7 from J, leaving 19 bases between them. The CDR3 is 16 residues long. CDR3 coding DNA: TGTGCCAGCAGAGCCAGCGGACGGACATTAAATTCACCCCTCCACTTT. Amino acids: CASRASGRTLNSPLHF.

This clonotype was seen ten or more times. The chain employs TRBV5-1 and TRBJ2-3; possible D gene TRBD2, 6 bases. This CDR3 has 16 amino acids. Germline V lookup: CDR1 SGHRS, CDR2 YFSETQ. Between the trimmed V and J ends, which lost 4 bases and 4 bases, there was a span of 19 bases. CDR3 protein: CASSHDGVEGADTQYF. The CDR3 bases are TGCGCCAGCAGCCATGACGGAGTGGAGGGAGCAGATACGCAGTATTTT.

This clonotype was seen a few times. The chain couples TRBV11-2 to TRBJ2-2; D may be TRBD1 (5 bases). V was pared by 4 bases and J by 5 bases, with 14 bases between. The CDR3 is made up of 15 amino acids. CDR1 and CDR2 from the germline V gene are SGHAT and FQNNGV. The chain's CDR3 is CASSSNPTATGELFF. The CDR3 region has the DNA TGTGCCAGCAGCTCCAACCCGACAGCGACCGGGGAGCTGTTTTTT.